This T cell receptor beta chain was sequenced during a study of blood T cell repertoires in COVID-19. The repertoire was sequenced with immunoSEQ multiplex PCR; TCRdb's copy has only in-frame clones and lacks some. The sample includes fewer than 600,000 clones, approximately 88% seen only once; the top ten take 1.8%. In germline, CDR1 is LGHDT, CDR2 YNNKEL (reference sequence). This CDR3 region has 16 residues. V was pared by 2 bases and J by 2 bases, with 6 bases of the junction left unmatched. Sequencing was done on a sample of PBMCs or T cells enriched from blood (not recorded which). The clonotype originates from a woman between 40 and 55 years old who had recovered from COVID-19. This chain joins TRBV3-1 (or the pseudogene TRBV3-2) and TRBJ1-5; 7 bases match TRBD1. The CDR3 sequence is CASSQTTGIGNQPQHF. The CDR3 bases are TGTGCCAGCAGCCAAACGACAGGGATCGGCAATCAGCCCCAGCATTTT.